Listed below are T cell receptor beta chains from one sample, sequenced in a study of cytomegalovirus exposure and HLA in healthy donors. Here immunoSEQ multiplex PCR was the method, and the copy in TCRdb shows in-frame clones only, minus some. Among some 150,000 clones, approximately 84% were seen once, and the ten largest hold roughly 2.4%. The sample comprised PBMCs. All receptors come from a woman younger than 35 in good health and CMV-seronegative. Both conserved end residues are part of each CDR3.

v_gene: TRBV7-2; j_gene: TRBJ1-2; CDR3aa: CASRLGRTFYGYTF
v_gene: TRBV5-6; j_gene: TRBJ2-5; CDR3aa: CASSPGLGETQYF
v_gene: TRBV28; j_gene: TRBJ1-1; CDR3aa: CASRPTQGMGTEAFF
v_gene: TRBV9; j_gene: TRBJ2-1; CDR3aa: CASSVGQGVNEQFF
v_gene: TRBV19; j_gene: TRBJ2-3; CDR3aa: CANPPDSPSTDTQYF
v_gene: TRBV27; j_gene: TRBJ2-5; CDR3aa: CASSSRLGGETQYF
v_gene: TRBV5-4; j_gene: TRBJ1-2; CDR3aa: CASSLERVSPRYGYTF
v_gene: TRBV7-2; j_gene: TRBJ2-2; CDR3aa: CASSSQVAGNTGELFF
v_gene: TRBV7-9; j_gene: TRBJ2-7; CDR3aa: CASSFKADYEQYF
v_gene: TRBV5-1; j_gene: TRBJ1-2; CDR3aa: CASSPGGGNYGYTF
v_gene: TRBV30; j_gene: TRBJ1-3; CDR3aa: CAWIPRAVSGNTIYF
v_gene: TRBV9; j_gene: TRBJ1-4; CDR3aa: CASSSQGLNEKLFF
v_gene: TRBV11-2; j_gene: TRBJ2-7; CDR3aa: CASSLVLGGGEQYF
v_gene: TRBV27; j_gene: TRBJ2-1; CDR3aa: CASSLGGSDYNEQFF
v_gene: TRBV19; j_gene: TRBJ2-2; CDR3aa: CASSIGAGTVTGELFF
v_gene: TRBV29-1; j_gene: TRBJ2-1; CDR3aa: CSVEGARAADEQFF
v_gene: TRBV2; j_gene: TRBJ1-6; CDR3aa: CASSGGQGNSPLHF
v_gene: TRBV7-9; j_gene: TRBJ1-6; CDR3aa: CPSSRSPGAVPLHF
v_gene: TRBV7-2; j_gene: -; CDR3aa: CASSSGQEAYEQYF
v_gene: TRBV27; j_gene: TRBJ2-7; CDR3aa: CASSGTSGRSYEQYF
v_gene: TRBV19; j_gene: TRBJ2-5; CDR3aa: CASSAYREQETQYF
v_gene: TRBV10-2; j_gene: TRBJ2-7; CDR3aa: CASSGGQHYEQYF
v_gene: TRBV18; j_gene: TRBJ2-3; CDR3aa: CASSSLADTQYF
v_gene: TRBV7-9; j_gene: TRBJ2-7; CDR3aa: CASSLRPYEQYF
v_gene: TRBV18; j_gene: TRBJ1-1; CDR3aa: CASSPLPPEAFF
v_gene: TRBV19; j_gene: TRBJ2-2; CDR3aa: CASSIQGAAGELFF
v_gene: TRBV7-2; j_gene: TRBJ2-1; CDR3aa: CASSKAAYSYNEQFF
v_gene: TRBV6-5; j_gene: TRBJ2-7; CDR3aa: CASRWAGSYEQYF
v_gene: TRBV30; j_gene: TRBJ1-5; CDR3aa: CAWSVRDRAWGPQHF
v_gene: TRBV30; j_gene: TRBJ1-6; CDR3aa: CASQPLSNSPLHF
v_gene: TRBV19; j_gene: TRBJ1-3; CDR3aa: CASSAAVYSGNTIYF
v_gene: TRBV5-8; j_gene: TRBJ1-6; CDR3aa: CASSWRQAPGTPLHF
v_gene: TRBV6-5; j_gene: TRBJ1-2; CDR3aa: CASTPGGPYGYTF
v_gene: TRBV6-1; j_gene: TRBJ1-2; CDR3aa: CASRPPGISFYGYTF
v_gene: TRBV28; j_gene: TRBJ1-4; CDR3aa: CASSETGTALNEKLFF
v_gene: TRBV11-2; j_gene: TRBJ2-5; CDR3aa: CASSLDPGLAGGTQYF
v_gene: TRBV7-9; j_gene: TRBJ2-1; CDR3aa: CASSLLGTSGGNEQFF
v_gene: TRBV18; j_gene: TRBJ2-5; CDR3aa: CASSPPGRETQYF
v_gene: TRBV5-1; j_gene: TRBJ1-4; CDR3aa: CASSRTGTTDEKLFF
v_gene: TRBV5-4; j_gene: TRBJ2-7; CDR3aa: CASSHWDNSYEQYF
v_gene: TRBV6-1; j_gene: TRBJ2-7; CDR3aa: CASSPSGEGSYEQYF
v_gene: TRBV29-1; j_gene: TRBJ1-1; CDR3aa: CSVSGTPNTEAFF